This T cell receptor (beta chain) was profiled in a study of blood T cell repertoires in COVID-19. This CDR3 has 16 amino acids. Trimming at V came to 6 bases and at J to 0 bases, leaving 8 bases not matched to a gene. Germline V gives CDR1 MNHEY, CDR2 SMNVEV (reference sequence). Participant ages covered about 18 to 89 years across 24 US areas. Recovery among Cohort 3 donors was established by two negative PCRs, clearance, or symptom resolution. Authors' methods: Amplification with reference gene primers provided the estimates of nucleated cell counts. Data came from immunoSEQ multiplex PCR; TCRdb stores just in-frame clones and leaves some out. The V and J calls and clone size come from that table; D and trimming were worked out from the DNA. The data show roughly 400,000 clones, roughly 87% seen once.

Sequencing input: PBMCs or T cells enriched from blood (not recorded which). The chain combines TRBV27 with TRBJ1-1; 9 positions agree with TRBD1. The TCR sequence derives from a man aged 18 to 30 who had recovered from COVID-19. For the CDR3, the DNA is TGTGCCAGCAGACGGGACAGGGCACTCATGAACACTGAAGCTTTCTTT. Its translation is CASRRDRALMNTEAFF.